The clone carrying this T cell receptor beta chain appeared once. The sample belongs to a study of blood T cell repertoires in COVID-19. Study details: The United States, Italy and Spain supplied acute and convalescent COVID-19 samples.

Study processing details: Amplifying reference gene primers gave estimates of nucleated cell counts. Some clones are missing from TCRdb's copy, which holds only in-frame ones; the method was immunoSEQ multiplex PCR. Clone size and V and J calls were adopted from that table, with D and trimming inferred from the DNA. The sample carries more than 150,000 clones, around 82% recorded once. This CDR3 is built from 15 residues. V was clipped by 7 bases and J by 8 bases; unmatched bases: 13. The V gene's germline CDR1 is SNHLY and CDR2 FYNNEI. The sequencing input was peripheral blood. The chain links TRBV2 to TRBJ2-1, with TRBD2 matching over 8 bases. This TCR came from a woman older than 75 with acute or convalescent COVID-19. This CDR3 reads CASTPQAGDLDEQFF. CDR3 DNA: TGTGCCAGCACCCCCCAAGCGGGAGATCTCGATGAGCAGTTCTTC. The complete variable domain, with remaining parts taken from reference TRBV2 and TRBJ2-1, reads EPEVTQTPSHQVTQMGQEVILRCVPISNHLYFYWYRQILGQKVEFLVSFYNNEISEKSEIFDDQFSVERPDGSNFTLKIRSTKLEDSAMYFCASTPQAGDLDEQFFGPGTRLTVL.